This TCR beta chain was identified during a study of blood T cell repertoires in COVID-19. Study at large: The United States, Italy and Spain were the sources of the acute and convalescent COVID-19 samples.

In the authors' workflow: Reference gene primer amplification in the assay estimated nucleated cell counts. Sequencing was performed with immunoSEQ multiplex PCR; in TCRdb, only in-frame clones are kept and a portion is missing. V and J calls and clone size follow that table, whereas D and trimming were derived from the DNA. The sample consists of 150,000 to 200,000 clones, approximately 85% of them appearing once. This CDR3 has 20 amino acids. Looked up from germline, CDR1 is MNHEY and CDR2 is SMNVEV (reference sequence). The V gene end was trimmed by 5 bases and the J gene end by 0 bases; junction bases not matched to a gene: 16. Cohort assignment relied on participant-reported clinical history. All recovered Cohort 3 donors got two negative PCRs, got clearance, or saw symptom resolution.

The rearrangement links TRBV27 to TRBJ2-6; 7 nucleotides align to TRBD2. This clonotype was obtained from a woman in her 30s who had recovered from COVID-19. Sequenced sample: PBMCs or T cells enriched from blood (not recorded which). The CDR3 DNA is TGTGCCAGCAGTCCCCCTGGGGGGGATCCTACTATCTCTGGGGCCAACGTCCTGACTTTC. Translated, it gives CASSPPGGDPTISGANVLTF.